Presented here are 6 T cell receptor beta chains from one specimen sequenced in a study of T cell responses to AZD1222 COVID-19 vaccine. Measured with immunoSEQ multiplex PCR; TCRdb has only the in-frame clones, and not every one. This table holds approximately 110,000 clones, roughly 91% found once. This sample comprised peripheral blood, obtained on day 0 of AZD1222 vaccination. These receptors were collected from an adult in good health.

The chain links TRBV4-2 to TRBJ1-2; D call uncertain. From germline, CDR1 is LGHNA and CDR2 YNFKEQ. V lost 0 bases to trimming and J lost 3 bases, with 11 bases between them. The CDR3 contains 15 residues. The CDR3 nucleotides are TGTGCCAGCAGCCAAGACCTTAAGGGCCACTATGGCTACACCTTC. Its translation is CASSQDLKGHYGYTF.

J is TRBJ1-2 and V is TRBV30; D is possibly TRBD1 (5 bases). V was cut by 3 bases and J by 4 bases, with 15 bases left in between. The CDR3 consists of 14 residues. Germline V gene data show CDR1 as GTSNPN and CDR2 as SVGIG (reference sequence). In DNA form, the CDR3 reads TGTGCCTGGAGGGGGACGGCTTGGATCTATGGCTACACCTTC. This translates into CAWRGTAWIYGYTF.

The J gene is TRBJ2-1, the V gene TRBV3-1 (or the pseudogene TRBV3-2); no definite D call. V was trimmed by 1 base and J by 4 bases, leaving 8 bases between them. Germline values: CDR1 LGHDT, CDR2 YNNKEL (reference sequence). This CDR3 contains 14 residues. The DNA for the CDR3 is TGTGCCAGCAGCCAAGTATCGCAGTACAATGAGCAGTTCTTC. It codes for CASSQVSQYNEQFF.

The rearrangement links TRBV4-1 to TRBJ2-4; 10 bases agree with TRBD2. The CDR3 length is 17 residues. Germline CDR1 is MGHRA and CDR2 is YSYEKL. V shed 1 base and J 5 bases; nucleotides not matched to a gene: 8. The CDR3 DNA is TGCGCCAGCAGCCAAGCCCACTCTAGCGGGAGTCAAAACATTCAGTACTTC. As protein: CASSQAHSSGSQNIQYF.

The chain uses TRBV18 and TRBJ2-1, with 8 bases that match TRBD2. The V gene end was trimmed by 3 bases and the J gene end by 9 bases; junction bases not matched to a gene: 7. This CDR3 region has 14 residues. Germline loops: CDR1 KGHSH, CDR2 LQKENI. CDR3: CASSPGLGNGEQFF. The DNA of the CDR3 is TGTGCCAGCTCACCGGGACTAGGAAACGGTGAGCAGTTCTTC.

The rearrangement links TRBV4-2 to TRBJ2-2; 14 bases are a match to TRBD2. V lost 1 base and J lost 1; bases outside the gene matches: 8. The CDR3 is 20 residues long. CDR1 and CDR2 from the germline V gene are LGHNA and YNFKEQ. CDR3: CASSQGRGLAGGRNTGELFF. CDR3 nucleotides: TGTGCCAGCAGCCAAGGCCGAGGACTAGCGGGAGGTAGGAACACCGGGGAGCTGTTTTTT.